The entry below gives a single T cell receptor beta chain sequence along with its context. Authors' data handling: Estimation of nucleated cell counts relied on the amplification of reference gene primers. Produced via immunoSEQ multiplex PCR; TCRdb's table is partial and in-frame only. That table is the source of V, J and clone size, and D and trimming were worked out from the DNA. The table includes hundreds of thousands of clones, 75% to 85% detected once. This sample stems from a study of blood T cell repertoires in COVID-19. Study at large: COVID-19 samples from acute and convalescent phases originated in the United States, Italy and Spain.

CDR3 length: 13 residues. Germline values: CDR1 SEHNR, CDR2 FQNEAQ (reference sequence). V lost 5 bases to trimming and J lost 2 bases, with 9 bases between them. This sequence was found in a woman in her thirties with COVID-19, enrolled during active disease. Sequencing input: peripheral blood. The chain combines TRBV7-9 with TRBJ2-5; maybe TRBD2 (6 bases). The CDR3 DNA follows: TGTGCCAGCAGCAAGGCGGGACAAGAGACCCAGTACTTC. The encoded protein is CASSKAGQETQYF. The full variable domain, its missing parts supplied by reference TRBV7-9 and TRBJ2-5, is DTGVSQNPRHKITKRGQNVTFRCDPISEHNRLYWYRQTLGQGPEFLTYFQNEAQLEKSRLLSDRFSAERPKGSFSTLEIQRTEQGDSAMYLCASSKAGQETQYFGPGTRLLVL.